Each of the 8 T cell receptor beta chains below was sequenced from the same sample in a study of cytomegalovirus exposure and HLA in healthy donors. Clones were sequenced by immunoSEQ multiplex PCR, and TCRdb holds only the in-frame ones, with some missing. In the table there are 70,000 to 90,000 clones, roughly 80% of which are singletons. Material: PBMCs. The receptor source for this set is a man aged 30 to 39 in good health and CMV-seronegative.

As DNA, the CDR3 is TGTGCCAGGGGGAATGTAGGAGCGGGCGGGGAGACCCAGTACTTC. Translation gives CARGNVGAGGETQYF. The chain combines TRBV21-1 with TRBJ2-5; TRBD2, the table's D call, lacks a check against the DNA. TRBV21-1 is noted as a pseudogene. The CDR3 consists of 15 residues.

The chain uses TRBV9 and TRBJ1-2, with 9 nucleotides matching TRBD1. Losses at the gene ends were 0 bases for V and 2 bases for J; bases not matched to a gene: 8. The CDR3 is 17 residues long. Germline V CDR1 and CDR2: SGDLS, YYNGEE. The CDR3 here is CASSVAPVTGGNYGYTF. CDR3 DNA: TGTGCCAGCAGCGTAGCCCCCGTTACAGGGGGCAACTATGGCTACACCTTC.

This clone came up once. V gene TRBV7-6 combines with J gene TRBJ2-2; a weak D match, TRBD2 (5 bases). V dropped 1 base and J dropped 7 bases, with 13 bases sitting between them. Germline V lookup: CDR1 SGHVS, CDR2 FNYEAQ. The CDR3 consists of 15 residues. CDR3 nucleotides: TGTGCCAGCAGCTTAGTGTACCAGCGGAACGGGGAGCTGTTTTTT. As protein: CASSLVYQRNGELFF.

This clone has just a few counts. The chain couples TRBV7-6 to TRBJ2-3, with D perhaps matching TRBD1 (6 bases). Germline V gene data show CDR1 as SGHVS and CDR2 as FNYEAQ. V was cut by 5 bases and J by 7 bases, with 10 bases left in between. This CDR3 is built from 12 residues. Here the CDR3 DNA reads TGTGCCAGCAGCGTACAGGGAAATACGCAGTATTTT. This translates into CASSVQGNTQYF.

The rearrangement joins TRBV7-9 to TRBJ1-2, with 7 bases identical to TRBD1. Germline CDR1 and CDR2: SEHNR and FQNEAQ (reference sequence). Trimming took 5 bases from V and 4 from J; bases not matched to a gene: 7. The length of the CDR3 is 14 residues. The CDR3 is CASSPGQASYGYTF. The DNA for the CDR3 is TGTGCCAGCAGCCCTGGACAGGCCAGCTATGGCTACACCTTC.

This clone appeared a few times. The chain combines TRBV29-1 with TRBJ2-3; 9 nucleotides align to TRBD2. Looked up from germline, CDR1 is SQVTM and CDR2 is ANQGSEA. This CDR3 is built from 15 residues. Unmatched junction bases numbered 12, after V lost 2 bases and J lost 9 bases. CDR3 amino acids: CSVESKRGAFGTQYF. The CDR3 coding sequence is TGCAGCGTTGAAAGTAAGCGGGGGGCGTTCGGAACGCAGTATTTT.

The chain combines TRBV7-2 with TRBJ1-3; TRBD1 matches at 7 bases. Germline values: CDR1 SGHTA, CDR2 FQGNSA. The CDR3 runs to 13 residues. J was trimmed by 7 bases and V by 4 bases; bases with no gene match: 4. The CDR3 here is CASSSDRRNTIYF. The DNA for the CDR3 is TGTGCCAGCAGCTCGGACAGGAGGAACACCATATATTTT.

This clone was observed a handful of times. The chain couples TRBV2 to TRBJ1-5; TRBD1 might be the D (5 bases). The CDR3 has 14 amino acids. Trimming took 6 bases from V and 4 from J, leaving 13 bases between them. CDR1 is SNHLY, CDR2 FYNNEI, per germline. The CDR3 sequence is CASRAWGPNQPQHF. DNA for the CDR3: TGTGCCAGCAGGGCCTGGGGCCCTAATCAGCCCCAGCATTTT.